What follows are 17 T cell receptor beta chains derived from one specimen sequenced in a study of T cells in Graves' hyperthyroidism and ophthalmopathy. The TCR beta CDR3 regions underwent amplification using RNA transcripts as the source. The TCR CDR3 first-round RT-PCR relied on the HTBI primer set. MiXCR, run by TCRdb on the multiplex PCR reads, gives a single entry per CDR3 protein. The sample lists about 400,000 distinct CDR3 sequences, over 13% occurring once. Sequencing was done on a sample of blood. These receptors were obtained from a man aged 45-60 years with Graves' ophthalmopathy.

Of note for this clonotype: A much larger clonotype is one base distant, so this may be a read error. The gene calls are TRBV28 and TRBJ1-4; the D is unclear. The CDR3 has 15 amino acids. CDR1 is MDHEN and CDR2 is SYDVKM in the germline V gene. Trimming stripped 5 bases from V and 2 bases from J, with 12 bases between. In DNA form, the CDR3 reads TGTGCCAGCAGTCACCCGGGGAAGACTAATGAAAAACTGTTTTTT. Residues: CASSHPGKTNEKLFF.

The chain employs TRBV7-9 and TRBJ2-1; D gene ambiguous. The germline V gene has CDR1 SEHNR and CDR2 FQNEAQ (reference sequence). The germline V and J ends were trimmed by 0 bases and 6 bases, with 12 bases remaining between them. The CDR3 runs to 15 residues. CDR3 protein: CASSLAGIRFNEQFF. DNA for the CDR3: TGTGCCAGCAGCTTAGCGGGGATACGCTTCAATGAGCAGTTCTTC.

This clonotype came up many times. The V gene is TRBV6-1, the J gene TRBJ2-3, with D perhaps being TRBD1 or TRBD2 (5 bases each). V was shortened by 8 bases and J by 5 bases, with 8 bases between the two germline ends. Germline CDR1 is MNHNS and CDR2 is SASEGT. CDR3 length: 11 amino acids. CDR3 in amino acids: CASYGGDTQYF. CDR3 coding DNA: TGTGCCAGCTATGGGGGAGATACGCAGTATTTT.

This sequence joins TRBV5-1 and TRBJ2-3; 9 nucleotides align to TRBD1. CDR1 SGHRS and CDR2 YFSETQ come from the germline V gene. The CDR3 has 16 residues. Unmatched junction bases numbered 7, after V lost 2 bases and J lost 3 bases. The CDR3, as DNA: TGCGCCAGCAGCTTCATTGGGGACAGGGCAACAGATACGCAGTATTTT. It yields the protein CASSFIGDRATDTQYF.

This clonotype appeared many times. This rearrangement joins TRBV4-1 to TRBJ1-1; 7 bases map to TRBD1. Germline V lookup: CDR1 MGHRA, CDR2 YSYEKL. The CDR3 runs to 15 residues. With 3 bases clipped from V and 4 bases from J, the junction kept 8 bases outside the gene matches. CDR3 region: CASSHPTGTTTEAFF. In DNA, the CDR3 is TGCGCCAGCAGCCATCCGACAGGGACTACCACTGAAGCTTTCTTT.

In its sample, this clonotype was seen many times. This chain links TRBV13 with TRBJ1-1; TRBD1 matches at 8 bases. Unmatched junction bases numbered 6, after V lost 4 bases and J lost 8 bases. The CDR3 runs 13 residues. Looked up from germline, CDR1 is PRHDT and CDR2 is FYEKMQ (reference sequence). The CDR3 sequence: CASSWGQAEEAFF. In DNA, the CDR3 is TGTGCCAGCAGCTGGGGACAGGCGGAAGAAGCTTTCTTT.

This rearrangement joins TRBV27 to TRBJ2-3; 9 nucleotides line up with TRBD2. The CDR3 length is 17 residues. Germline V gives CDR1 MNHEY, CDR2 SMNVEV (reference sequence). V gave up 4 bases and J gave up 4 bases; unmatched junction bases: 12. CDR3 nucleotide sequence: TGTGCCAGCAGTTCCCCTGGAACTAGCGGGTGGTCAGATACGCAGTATTTT. Translated: CASSSPGTSGWSDTQYF.

This clonotype was detected ten times or more. V usage is TRBV30 and J usage is TRBJ2-1; D is undetermined. Germline V gene data show CDR1 as GTSNPN and CDR2 as SVGIG (reference sequence). This CDR3 spans 11 amino acids. With 2 bases removed from V and 6 bases from J, the gap between germline ends came to 5 bases. This CDR3 reads CAWSHANEQFF. DNA of the CDR3: TGTGCCTGGAGTCACGCCAATGAGCAGTTCTTC.

This clonotype was counted ten times or more. The chain recombines TRBV13 with TRBJ2-3, with TRBD2 identical over 9 bases. CDR1 and CDR2 from the germline V gene are PRHDT and FYEKMQ (reference sequence). This CDR3 spans 16 amino acids. J lost 4 bases, V lost 5 bases, and 10 bases had no gene match. The CDR3 sequence is CASSPSGLAGPDTQYF. The CDR3 DNA sequence: TGTGCCAGCAGCCCCTCGGGACTAGCAGGCCCAGATACGCAGTATTTT.

This clonotype appeared many times. CDR3 residues: CASSQDGVAGGETQYF. DNA of the CDR3: TGTGCCAGCAGCCAAGATGGAGTAGCGGGAGGCGAGACCCAGTACTTC. V and J are TRBV3-1 and TRBJ2-5, with 10 nucleotides matching TRBD2. The CDR3 totals 16 residues. J lost 5 bases, V lost 0 bases, and 6 bases had no gene match. Germline CDR1 is LGHDT and CDR2 is YNNKEL (reference sequence).

This clonotype was found many times. The gene calls are TRBV12-3 or TRBV12-4 and TRBJ1-5, with D unclear. The CDR3 is 15 residues long. V was shortened by 6 bases and J by 5 bases, with 17 bases between the two germline ends. This CDR3 is CASSHLSPSDQPQHF. The CDR3, as DNA: TGTGCCAGCAGCCACCTAAGTCCCTCTGATCAGCCCCAGCATTTT.

This clonotype appeared a few times. The gene calls are TRBV7-9 and TRBJ2-1; TRBD2 matches at 14 bases. CDR1 and CDR2 (germline): SEHNR, FQNEAQ (reference sequence). This CDR3 has 16 residues. V lost 4 bases to trimming and J lost 6 bases; unmatched junction nucleotides: 5. CDR3 region: CASSYSGTSGGNEQFF. The CDR3 bases are TGTGCCAGCAGCTACTCCGGGACTAGCGGGGGCAATGAGCAGTTCTTC.

This clonotype appeared many times. This rearrangement joins TRBV11-2 to TRBJ2-5; possible D gene TRBD1, 5 bases. The CDR3 sequence is 15 residues long. The V gene's germline CDR1 is SGHAT and CDR2 FQNNGV. The germline V and J ends were trimmed by 1 base and 4 bases, with 13 bases remaining between them. The DNA for the CDR3 is TGTGCCAGCAGCTTAGTATCAGGGAACCCAGAGACCCAGTACTTC. Protein sequence: CASSLVSGNPETQYF.

The chain uses TRBV5-1 and TRBJ2-1; D might be TRBD2 (6 bases). Trimming shortened V by 0 bases and J by 0 bases, and 13 bases separated the two germline ends. The CDR3 covers 17 residues. CDR1 and CDR2 from the germline V gene are SGHRS and YFSETQ. This chain's CDR3 is CASSLDYGTLSYNEQFF. CDR3 DNA: TGCGCCAGCAGCTTGGATTACGGGACTCTCTCCTACAATGAGCAGTTCTTC.

This chain connects TRBV20-1 to TRBJ1-1; possibly TRBD1 for D (6 bases). CDR3 length: 13 residues. V was clipped by 4 bases and J by 1 base, with 10 bases between them. Germline loops: CDR1 DFQATT, CDR2 SNEGSKA (reference sequence). Written as DNA, the CDR3 is TGCAGTGCTAACTCACAGGGGAACACTGAAGCTTTCTTT. Amino acid sequence: CSANSQGNTEAFF.

This clonotype came up many times. V usage is TRBV2 and J usage is TRBJ1-2; D perhaps matches TRBD1 (6 bases). Trimming left V 5 bases short and J 7 bases short, with 20 bases between. CDR1 SNHLY and CDR2 FYNNEI come from the germline V gene. This CDR3 spans 15 amino acids. CDR3 coding DNA: TGTGCCAGCAGTTCCCCCCTAACAGGGACTCTTGGCTACACCTTC. Translating gives CASSSPLTGTLGYTF.

The chain joins TRBV6-1 to TRBJ2-5, with 10 bases fitting TRBD2. Germline CDR1 reads MNHNS; CDR2 reads SASEGT. CDR3 length equals 16 residues. After removal of 4 bases from V and 5 bases from J, the junction contained 10 bases not matched to a gene. The CDR3 DNA reads TGTGCCAGCAGTGCTCAGTCGGGACTAGCGACGGAGACCCAGTACTTC. This gives the protein CASSAQSGLATETQYF.